Below, 7 T cell receptor beta chains from the same sample are listed, as sequenced in a study of blood T cell repertoires in COVID-19 (dated by TCRdb to 2018 to 2021). The library relied on the immunoSEQ multiplex PCR assay. In its TCRdb copy, this immuneACCESS table keeps in-frame sequences only and misses some clones. Where compared with another copy, unresolved V genes explain less than half of these, and the others have no known cause. The sample records 56,000 or so clones, about 91% of which are singletons. The biggest ten clones account for around 6.9% of the sample. The sample consisted of peripheral blood. The receptors stem from a man aged 50 to 60 with active COVID-19.

The chain combines TRBV5-4 with TRBJ2-5; 8 bases map to TRBD1. The CDR3 covers 17 residues. Trimming at V came to 0 bases and at J to 3 bases, leaving 10 bases not matched to a gene. Germline V lookup: CDR1 SGHNT, CDR2 YYREEE (reference sequence). DNA for the CDR3: TGTGCCAGCAGCTTGGGGGGAGCGGACAGGGTCAAAGAGACCCAGTACTTC. Translating it yields CASSLGGADRVKETQYF.

The CDR3 here is CASSVSTDNTEAFF. CDR3 sequence (DNA): TGCGCCAGCAGCGTATCGACAGATAACACTGAAGCTTTCTTT. The chain couples TRBV5-1 to TRBJ1-1, with D perhaps matching TRBD1 (5 bases). The germline V gene encodes CDR1 SGHRS and CDR2 YFSETQ. This CDR3 has 14 amino acids. V dropped 4 bases and J dropped 2 bases, with 12 bases sitting between them.

The chain couples TRBV12-3 or TRBV12-4 to TRBJ1-1; 7 bases match TRBD1. The CDR3 spans 11 residues. With V trimmed by 6 bases and J by 7 bases, 2 bases remained unmatched. CDR3 sequence reads: CASSWDSEAFF. In DNA, the CDR3 is TGTGCCAGCAGCTGGGACAGTGAAGCTTTCTTT.

The CDR3, as DNA: TGCAGCGTTGCAGGGGTCTATTCCGGTGAGCAGTTCTTC. This codes for CSVAGVYSGEQFF. The chain uses TRBV29-1 and TRBJ2-1; D might be TRBD1 (6 bases). Germline V gene sequence: CDR1 SQVTM, CDR2 ANQGSEA. This CDR3 comprises 13 residues. V gave up 4 bases and J gave up 9 bases, with 16 bases separating them.

The genes are TRBV30 and TRBJ1-1; 11 positions agree with TRBD1. The J segment lost 0 bases and the V segment lost 6 bases, leaving 3 bases of the junction unmatched. This CDR3 is built from 14 residues. Germline CDR1 is GTSNPN and CDR2 is SVGIG (reference sequence). The CDR3 nucleotides are TGTGCCTGCGGACAGGGGGCTTTGAACACTGAAGCTTTCTTT. Residues: CACGQGALNTEAFF.

V and J are TRBV5-6 and TRBJ1-1, with D unresolved. Trimming left V 0 bases short and J 11 bases short, with 11 bases between. CDR1 SGHDT and CDR2 YYEEEE come from the germline V gene. This CDR3 is built from 12 residues. The CDR3 here is CASSLVGTLAFF. The CDR3 coding sequence is TGTGCCAGCAGCTTGGTGGGCACTTTGGCTTTCTTT. Using reference TRBV5-6 and TRBJ1-1 for the parts outside the CDR3, the full variable domain is DAGVTQSPTHLIKTRGQQVTLRCSPKSGHDTVSWYQQALGQGPQFIFQYYEEEERQRGNFPDRFSGHQFPNYSSELNVNALLLGDSALYLCASSLVGTLAFFGQGTRLTVV.

The J gene is TRBJ2-2, the V gene TRBV7-2; the match to TRBD2 covers 12 bases. This CDR3 spans 16 amino acids. V was clipped by 3 bases and J by 4 bases; unmatched bases: 3. Per the germline V gene, CDR1 is SGHTA and CDR2 is FQGNSA. CDR3 DNA: TGTGCCAGCAGCTTCCTAGCGGGGGGGACCACCGGGGAGCTGTTTTTT. It is translated as CASSFLAGGTTGELFF.